The T cell receptor beta chain described here comes from a study of blood T cell repertoires in COVID-19. Germline trimming cut 3 bases from V and 5 bases from J; bases unmatched to any gene: 3. This CDR3 is 13 amino acids long. From germline, CDR1 is KGHSH and CDR2 LQKENI. This clone was recorded a few times. Authors' methods: By means of reference gene primer amplification, nucleated cell counts were estimated. The repertoire was sequenced with immunoSEQ multiplex PCR; TCRdb's copy has only in-frame clones and lacks some. V, J and clone size reflect that table, while D and trimming were determined from the DNA. The table includes some 330,000 clones, about nine tenths detected once. In Seattle, patients joined the study during active infection and were tracked longitudinally.

The material sequenced was peripheral blood. This chain joins TRBV18 and TRBJ1-1, with TRBD1 matching over 7 bases. The receptor's source is a woman aged 25 to 39 with COVID-19, enrolled during active disease. CDR3 nucleotide sequence: TGTGCCAGCTCACCGACGACAGGGACTGAAGCTTTCTTT. Translation: CASSPTTGTEAFF. The full variable domain, with the rest looked up from reference TRBV18 and TRBJ1-1, is NAGVMQNPRHLVRRRGQEARLRCSPMKGHSHVYWYRQLPEEGLKFMVYLQKENIIDESGMPKERFSAEFPKEGPSILRIQQVVRGDSAAYFCASSPTTGTEAFFGQGTRLTVV.